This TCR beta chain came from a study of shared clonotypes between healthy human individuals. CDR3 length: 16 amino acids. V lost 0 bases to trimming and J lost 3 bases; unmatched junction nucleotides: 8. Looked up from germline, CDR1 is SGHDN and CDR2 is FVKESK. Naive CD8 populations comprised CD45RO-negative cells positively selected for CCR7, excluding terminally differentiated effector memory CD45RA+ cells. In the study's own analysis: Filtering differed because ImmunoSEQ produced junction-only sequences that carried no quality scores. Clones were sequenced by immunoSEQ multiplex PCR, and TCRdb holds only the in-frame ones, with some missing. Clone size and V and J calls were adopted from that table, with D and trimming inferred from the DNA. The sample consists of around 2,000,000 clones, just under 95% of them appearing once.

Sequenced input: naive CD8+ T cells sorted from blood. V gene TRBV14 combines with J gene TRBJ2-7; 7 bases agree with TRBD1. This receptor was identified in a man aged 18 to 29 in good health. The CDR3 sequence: CASSQDRRDRVYEQYF. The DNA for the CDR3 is TGTGCCAGCAGCCAAGATCGGAGAGACAGGGTCTACGAGCAGTACTTC.